This TCR beta chain was captured by sequencing in a study of monozygotic twins with inflammatory bowel disease. General study findings and limits: Twins with IBD had fewer clonotypes in common with others than healthy twins, particularly during disease activity. Those with IBD had lower TCRbeta diversity (inverse Simpson) than their healthy co-twins did. Among patients, repertoires may have gained variability from differing immunosuppressive treatments.

The CDR3 extends over 15 amino acids. From germline, CDR1 is SGHRS and CDR2 YFSETQ. Concerning this clonotype itself: Its antigen is unknown.

Each CDR3 protein gets one entry in TCRdb, which reprocessed the 5' RACE reads and gives no DNA. The sample totals 310,000 or so distinct CDR3 sequences. The sequence came from a human donor with ulcerative colitis or Crohn's disease, or a healthy co-twin of an affected twin (not recorded which). V and J are TRBV5-1 and TRBJ2-1; the D call of TRBD2 rests on TCRdb alone, since no DNA is present to check it. The sample consisted of blood. CDR3 residues: CASSFGTSGRNEQFF.